This TCR beta chain originates from a study of cytomegalovirus exposure and HLA in healthy donors. Across the study: An analysis done earlier identified some 120 million unique TCR beta sequences from approximately 200 million T cells.

Findings and limits, study-wide: A reported reduction in N-insertions relative to the approximately 640-donor mean was seen in an Asian-associated ancestry cluster in a later analysis.

On this clone itself: Its matching antigen is unknown.

With 60 Vbeta and 13 Jbeta primers, the PCR was carried out. The protocol was immunoSEQ multiplex PCR, while the TCRdb copy is restricted to in-frame clones and leaves out a portion. The table has 100,000 to 150,000 clones, roughly 77% seen once. CDR3 size: 14 residues. V was shortened by 6 bases and J by 2 bases, with 14 bases between the two germline ends. In germline, CDR1 is MNHEY, CDR2 SMNVEV (reference sequence). The receptor was derived from a woman in her thirties or forties in good health and CMV-seropositive. The sample consisted of PBMCs. The chain is built from TRBV27 and TRBJ2-7, with D possibly matching TRBD1 (6 bases). The CDR3 DNA reads as TGTGCCAGCAGCATACTGACAGGTCCCTACGAGCAGTACTTC. Its protein is CASSILTGPYEQYF.